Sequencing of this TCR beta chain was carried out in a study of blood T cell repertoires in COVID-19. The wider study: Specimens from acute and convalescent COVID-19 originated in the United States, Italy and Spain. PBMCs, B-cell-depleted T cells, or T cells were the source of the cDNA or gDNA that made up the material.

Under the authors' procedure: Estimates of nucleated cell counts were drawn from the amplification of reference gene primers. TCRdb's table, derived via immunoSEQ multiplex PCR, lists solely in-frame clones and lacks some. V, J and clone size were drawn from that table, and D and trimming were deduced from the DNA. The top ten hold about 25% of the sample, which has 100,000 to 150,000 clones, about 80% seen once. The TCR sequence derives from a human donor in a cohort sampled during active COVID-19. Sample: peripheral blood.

DNA of the CDR3: TGTGCCAGCAGCACATCTAACTATGGCTACACCTTC. As protein: CASSTSNYGYTF. The genes are TRBV7-9 and TRBJ1-2; no firm D call. The CDR3 totals 12 residues. Germline V gene data show CDR1 as SEHNR and CDR2 as FQNEAQ (reference sequence). Trimming cost V 5 bases and J 0 bases, with 4 bases left between them.